This passage covers 25 T cell receptor beta chains from one sample sequenced in a study of a mutant IDH1 vaccine in newly diagnosed glioma. Indicated time point: baseline, week 1 (first vaccination visit). Treatment denoted: pre-vaccination baseline after standard-of-care therapy. Method: immunoSEQ multiplex PCR; TCRdb's copy keeps in-frame clones and lacks some. The table has under 35,000 clones, roughly 80% seen once. This material consisted of PBMCs, taken from a glioma patient treated with radiotherapy, temozolomide or both. These receptors all come from a man aged 25 to 40 with glioma.

This chain uses TRBV11-2 with TRBJ1-5, with D possibly being TRBD1 (5 bases). V was clipped by 5 bases and J by 6 bases, with 17 bases between them. Germline V gene sequence: CDR1 SGHAT, CDR2 FQNNGV. The CDR3 extends over 15 amino acids. CDR3 nucleotides: TGTGCCAGCAGCCGGGGGAGGGGCGGGATTCAGCCCCAGCATTTT. The encoded protein is CASSRGRGGIQPQHF. Looking up the rest from reference TRBV11-2 and TRBJ1-5 gives the full variable domain: EAGVAQSPRYKIIEKRQSVAFWCNPISGHATLYWYQQILGQGPKLLIQFQNNGVVDDSQLPKDRFSAERLKGVDSTLKIQPAKLEDSAVYLCASSRGRGGIQPQHFGDGTRLSIL.

V is TRBV6-1 and J is TRBJ1-5, with D unresolved. The CDR3 has 13 amino acids. V was trimmed by 8 bases and J by 5 bases, leaving 13 bases between them. Germline CDR1 MNHNS, CDR2 SASEGT. CDR3 protein: CASGVGWDQPQHF. CDR3 nucleotides: TGTGCCAGCGGGGTAGGGTGGGATCAGCCCCAGCATTTT.

The V gene is TRBV28, the J gene TRBJ1-5, with TRBD1 identical over 9 bases. The junction had 4 bases not matched to a gene; V was cut back by 3 bases and J by 4 bases. From germline, CDR1 is MDHEN and CDR2 SYDVKM. This CDR3 region has 15 residues. CDR3 DNA sequence: TGTGCCAGCAGTTTGGACAGGGGACCGAATCAGCCCCAGCATTTT. It is translated as CASSLDRGPNQPQHF.

V gene TRBV7-2 combines with J gene TRBJ2-2, with D possibly matching TRBD1 (5 bases). Germline V gene sequence: CDR1 SGHTA, CDR2 FQGNSA. Trimming left V 6 bases short and J 4 bases short, with 18 bases between. This CDR3 is built from 16 residues. The CDR3 nucleotides read TGTGCCAGCAGTCATGGGGCCTCCAGGACCACCGGGGAGCTGTTTTTT. Protein sequence: CASSHGASRTTGELFF.

The chain is built from TRBV6-1 and TRBJ2-2; TRBD2 matches 8 bases. This CDR3 has 20 residues. Unmatched junction bases numbered 22, after V lost 3 bases and J lost 7 bases. CDR1 and CDR2 from the germline V gene are MNHNS and SASEGT. CDR3 in DNA: TGTGCCAGCAGTGAGCTACTCCCGGGACTAGTGGTCGGGGCCGTCGGGGAGCTGTTTTTT. Protein sequence: CASSELLPGLVVGAVGELFF.

V and J are TRBV4-2 and TRBJ1-2; the D is unclear. In germline, CDR1 is LGHNA, CDR2 YNFKEQ. The CDR3 contains 15 residues. V lost 1 base to trimming and J lost 0 bases, with 9 bases between them. CDR3 in amino acids: CASSQVLHSNYGYTF. As DNA, the CDR3 is TGTGCCAGCAGCCAAGTGCTACACTCTAACTATGGCTACACCTTC.

Written as DNA, the CDR3 is TGTGCCAGCAGCTTGGGTATAAGGAACACCGGGGAGCTGTTTTTT. Protein product: CASSLGIRNTGELFF. This chain connects TRBV5-6 to TRBJ2-2; no reliable D call. The CDR3 contains 15 residues. Per germline, CDR1 SGHDT and CDR2 YYEEEE. V was shortened by 0 bases and J by 1 base, with 7 bases between the two germline ends.

CDR3: CATSREGPHNSPLHF. For the CDR3, the DNA is TGTGCCACCAGCAGAGAAGGGCCGCATAATTCACCCCTCCACTTT. The chain employs TRBV15 and TRBJ1-6; D not certain. Trimming cost V 0 bases and J 5 bases, with 8 bases left between them. The CDR3 is 15 residues long. Looked up from germline, CDR1 is LNHNV and CDR2 is YYDKDF (reference sequence).

This clone was seen a single time. The chain employs TRBV5-1 and TRBJ2-5; TRBD2 matches at 7 bases. J gave up 5 bases and V 5 bases, and 12 bases lay outside the gene matches. This CDR3 spans 15 amino acids. In germline, CDR1 is SGHRS, CDR2 YFSETQ. The CDR3, as DNA: TGCGCCAGCAGTCTGCTGGTAGAGGGAGGGGAGACCCAGTACTTC. It yields the protein CASSLLVEGGETQYF.

The CDR3 region has the DNA TGTGCCAGCTCCGGGCTAGTCCCTTCCGAGCAGTACTTC. This codes for CASSGLVPSEQYF. V and J are TRBV2 and TRBJ2-7; D is ambiguous. CDR3 length: 13 residues. V gave up 8 bases and J gave up 6 bases, with 17 bases separating them. Germline V gene sequence: CDR1 SNHLY, CDR2 FYNNEI.

The chain employs TRBV6-5 and TRBJ1-1; D unclear. Trimming left V 3 bases short and J 1 base short, with 9 bases between. The CDR3 covers 14 residues. CDR1 is MNHEY and CDR2 is SVGAGI in the germline V gene. The CDR3 nucleotides are TGTGCCAGCAGTTATCTCCGGGAGAACACTGAAGCTTTCTTT. It yields the protein CASSYLRENTEAFF.

V is TRBV5-1 and J is TRBJ1-5; D remains unclear. The germline V gene encodes CDR1 SGHRS and CDR2 YFSETQ. This CDR3 comprises 11 residues. V dropped 3 bases and J dropped 4 bases, with 2 bases sitting between them. As DNA, the CDR3 is TGCGCCAGCAGCTCTAATCAGCCCCAGCATTTT. It is translated as CASSSNQPQHF.

The chain joins TRBV15 to TRBJ2-3, with 9 bases lining up with TRBD2. This CDR3 is 17 amino acids long. Germline assignment: CDR1 LNHNV and CDR2 YYDKDF (reference sequence). With 4 bases clipped from V and 0 bases from J, the junction kept 8 bases outside the gene matches. This CDR3 reads CATSTLGLAGSTDTQYF. DNA of the CDR3: TGTGCCACCAGCACCCTAGGGCTAGCGGGGAGCACAGATACGCAGTATTTT. Full variable domain (remainder filled in from reference TRBV15 and TRBJ2-3): DAMVIQNPRYQVTQFGKPVTLSCSQTLNHNVMYWYQQKSSQAPKLLFHYYDKDFNNEADTPDNFQSRRPNTSFCFLDIRSPGLGDTAMYLCATSTLGLAGSTDTQYFGPGTRLTVL.

This chain uses TRBV28 with TRBJ2-7; 9 nucleotides match TRBD1. J lost 4 bases, V lost 6 bases, and 4 bases had no gene match. Germline lookup yields CDR1 MDHEN and CDR2 SYDVKM. The CDR3 consists of 13 residues. The DNA of the CDR3 is TGTGCCAGCAGAGGACAGGGGCGATACGAGCAGTACTTC. Residues: CASRGQGRYEQYF.

The sample holds one count of this clone. This chain connects TRBV20-1 to TRBJ2-5; D call uncertain. The CDR3 length is 11 residues. V was pared by 5 bases and J by 5 bases, with 9 bases between. The germline V gene encodes CDR1 DFQATT and CDR2 SNEGSKA (reference sequence). This CDR3 reads CSAGRPETQYF. The CDR3 DNA follows: TGCAGTGCTGGCAGGCCTGAGACCCAGTACTTC.

The chain links TRBV6-5 to TRBJ2-2; D gene ambiguous. Germline V CDR1 and CDR2: MNHEY, SVGAGI. The CDR3 extends over 12 amino acids. The V and J ends lost 2 bases and 6 bases respectively, with 4 bases between them. CDR3 in DNA: TGTGCCAGCAGTTACCGGGCCGGGGAGCTGTTTTTT. Its translation: CASSYRAGELFF.

The J gene is TRBJ2-7, the V gene TRBV30, with D perhaps matching TRBD1 (5 bases). Germline assignment: CDR1 GTSNPN and CDR2 SVGIG (reference sequence). The CDR3 consists of 13 residues. V gave up 1 base and J gave up 3 bases, with 10 bases separating them. CDR3 region: CAWSAGQRYEQYF. The CDR3 coding sequence is TGTGCCTGGAGTGCTGGACAACGCTACGAGCAGTACTTC. The full variable domain, in which reference TRBV30 and TRBJ2-7 provide the parts outside the CDR3, is SQTIHQWPATLVQPVGSPLSLECTVEGTSNPNLYWYRQAAGRGLQLLFYSVGIGQISSEVPQNLSASRPQDRQFILSSKKLLLSDSGFYLCAWSAGQRYEQYFGPGTRLTVT.

V is TRBV5-5 and J is TRBJ2-7; TRBD2 is a possible D gene (6 bases). The CDR3 extends over 15 amino acids. Germline CDR1 is SGHKS and CDR2 is YYEKEE (reference sequence). V lost 3 bases and J 3 bases, leaving 16 bases between the germline ends. The CDR3 nucleotides are TGTGCCAGCAGCTCGGAGGGACTGGGAAACTACGAGCAGTACTTC. It translates to CASSSEGLGNYEQYF.

The chain has TRBV30 and TRBJ1-5, with 9 bases that match TRBD1. This CDR3 region has 15 residues. V shed 2 bases and J 5 bases; nucleotides not matched to a gene: 7. The germline V gene encodes CDR1 GTSNPN and CDR2 SVGIG (reference sequence). In nucleotides, the CDR3 is TGTGCCTGGAGTCCCCCCTACAGGGGGCATCAGCCCCAGCATTTT. Amino acids: CAWSPPYRGHQPQHF.

This clone was seen a single time. This chain connects TRBV5-1 to TRBJ2-7; TRBD2 is a possible D gene (5 bases). This CDR3 has 13 amino acids. Germline CDR1 SGHRS, CDR2 YFSETQ. Trimming took 2 bases from V and 4 from J, leaving 10 bases between them. CDR3 loop: CASSFGQRYEQYF. CDR3 bases: TGCGCCAGCAGCTTCGGGCAGCGGTACGAGCAGTACTTC.

V is TRBV10-3 and J is TRBJ1-4; D perhaps matches TRBD1 (5 bases). The CDR3 consists of 15 residues. V lost 3 bases, J lost 3 bases, and 11 bases lay in between. CDR1 is ENHRY, CDR2 SYGVKD, per germline. CDR3 sequence reads: CAISDGHVANEKLFF. The CDR3 coding sequence is TGTGCCATCAGTGACGGACACGTTGCTAATGAAAAACTGTTTTTT.

The CDR3 spells CASSLGGTAAYEQYF. CDR3 coding DNA: TGTGCCAGCAGCTTAGGGGGGACAGCCGCCTACGAGCAGTACTTC. This chain links TRBV7-9 with TRBJ2-7; 7 bases are shared with TRBD1. CDR3 length: 15 residues. Per germline, CDR1 SEHNR and CDR2 FQNEAQ (reference sequence). The V gene end was trimmed by 1 base and the J gene end by 2 bases; junction bases not matched to a gene: 5.

The rearrangement uses TRBV28 and TRBJ2-3, with D maybe TRBD2 (5 bases). Deletions cut 5 bases from V and 1 base from J, with 7 bases between. This CDR3 is 13 amino acids long. CDR1 is MDHEN and CDR2 is SYDVKM in the germline V gene. The CDR3 coding sequence is TGTGCCAGCAGTAACGGGGGCACAGATACGCAGTATTTT. Translating gives CASSNGGTDTQYF.

The V and J genes are TRBV11-2 and TRBJ2-5; TRBD2 is a possible D gene (6 bases). Germline V gene data show CDR1 as SGHAT and CDR2 as FQNNGV. The CDR3 has 15 residues. The V gene lost 5 bases and the J gene lost 0 bases, with 13 bases spanning the gap. The CDR3 here is CASSQGLAYQETQYF. The DNA of the CDR3 is TGTGCCAGCAGCCAAGGCCTAGCGTACCAAGAGACCCAGTACTTC.

DNA for the CDR3: TGTGCCAGCAGTGAAGGGGAGGGGGCGCCTGGGGCCAACGTCCTGACTTTC. Amino acids: CASSEGEGAPGANVLTF. This chain joins TRBV6-1 and TRBJ2-6; D may match TRBD1 or TRBD2 (7 bases each). In germline, CDR1 is MNHNS, CDR2 SASEGT. The CDR3 is 17 residues long. The V end lost 1 base, the J end lost 2 bases, and 12 bases lay between the germline ends.